The 20 T cell receptor beta chains in this list originate from one sample, sequenced in a study of blood T cell repertoires in COVID-19. Here immunoSEQ multiplex PCR was the method, and the copy in TCRdb shows in-frame clones only, minus some. In the table there are more than 150,000 clones, 83% of which are singletons. Sequenced input: peripheral blood. Receptor source: a woman in her thirties or forties with acute or convalescent COVID-19.

J is TRBJ2-3 and V is TRBV5-6, with D unresolved. Between the trimmed V and J ends, which lost 5 bases and 0 bases, there was a span of 7 bases. From germline, CDR1 is SGHDT and CDR2 YYEEEE. This CDR3 spans 13 amino acids. CDR3 region: CASRAFSTDTQYF. The CDR3, as DNA: TGTGCCAGCAGGGCTTTTAGCACAGATACGCAGTATTTT.

The chain couples TRBV19 to TRBJ1-4; TRBD1 matches at 8 bases. Germline values: CDR1 LNHDA, CDR2 SQIVND (reference sequence). V trimming: 4 bases; J trimming: 5 bases; junction bases outside the gene matches: 6. The CDR3 length is 15 residues. The CDR3 here is CASSKGTGGNEKLFF. CDR3 nucleotides: TGTGCCAGTAGTAAGGGAACAGGGGGGAATGAAAAACTGTTTTTT.

The rearrangement links TRBV11-1 to TRBJ1-1, with 7 nucleotides matching TRBD1. The CDR3 contains 13 residues. V lost 1 base to trimming and J lost 6 bases; unmatched junction nucleotides: 2. Germline CDR1 and CDR2: SGHAT and FQDESV (reference sequence). The CDR3 loop is CASSLDRGSEAFF. For the CDR3, the DNA is TGTGCCAGCAGCTTAGACAGGGGCTCTGAAGCTTTCTTT.

The chain carries TRBV29-1 and TRBJ2-3, with TRBD1 identical over 7 bases. From germline, CDR1 is SQVTM and CDR2 ANQGSEA. J gave up 1 base and V 7 bases, and 14 bases lay outside the gene matches. CDR3 length: 16 residues. Here the CDR3 reads CSAGDKGAGRTDTQYF. For the CDR3, the DNA is TGCAGCGCTGGGGACAAGGGGGCCGGGCGCACAGATACGCAGTATTTT.

This clone was detected only once. The chain carries TRBV20-1 and TRBJ2-2, with D hard to call. Between the trimmed V and J ends, which lost 3 bases and 1 base, there was a span of 9 bases. The CDR3 is 14 residues long. In germline, CDR1 is DFQATT, CDR2 SNEGSKA (reference sequence). The CDR3 is CSASPVVNTGELFF. CDR3 sequence (DNA): TGCAGTGCTAGTCCAGTCGTGAACACCGGGGAGCTGTTTTTT.

The chain joins TRBV18 to TRBJ1-1; tentatively, D is TRBD1 (5 bases). This CDR3 contains 16 residues. CDR1 is KGHSH and CDR2 is LQKENI in the germline V gene. Between the trimmed V and J ends, which lost 3 bases and 3 bases, there was a span of 17 bases. Here the CDR3 DNA reads TGTGCCAGCTCACCTCCGGAGACGGGGGGGGACACTGAAGCTTTCTTT. Translation gives CASSPPETGGDTEAFF.

The chain is built from TRBV2 and TRBJ2-7, with D maybe TRBD1 (5 bases). CDR1 is SNHLY, CDR2 FYNNEI, per germline. V lost 3 bases to trimming and J lost 5 bases, with 17 bases between them. This CDR3 comprises 15 residues. CDR3 amino acids: CASSELGQGRHEQYF. The CDR3 DNA reads as TGTGCCAGCAGTGAGTTGGGGCAGGGCCGCCACGAGCAGTACTTC.

The rearrangement links TRBV7-2 to TRBJ2-7; TRBD2 agrees at 10 bases. Unmatched junction bases numbered 11, after V lost 6 bases and J lost 6 bases. This CDR3 has 15 residues. Germline CDR1 SGHTA, CDR2 FQGNSA. CDR3 region: CASSSQLAGPTEQYF. The CDR3 nucleotides read TGTGCCAGCAGTTCACAACTAGCGGGGCCTACCGAGCAGTACTTC. Combining the CDR3 with reference TRBV7-2 and TRBJ2-7 gives the whole variable domain GAGVSQSPSNKVTEKGKDVELRCDPISGHTALYWYRQSLGQGLEFLIYFQGNSAPDKSGLPSDRFSAERTGGSVSTLTIQRTQQEDSAVYLCASSSQLAGPTEQYFGPGTRLTVT.

The chain has TRBV6-5 and TRBJ1-5, with 8 nucleotides matching TRBD1. Trimming cost V 5 bases and J 1 base; bases outside gene matches: 4. Per the germline V gene, CDR1 is MNHEY and CDR2 is SVGAGI. This CDR3 comprises 15 residues. In nucleotides, the CDR3 is TGTGCCAGCAGTCTCCAGGGGGCGAGCAATCAGCCCCAGCATTTT. Translation gives CASSLQGASNQPQHF.

The chain has TRBV20-1 and TRBJ2-5; 8 bases match TRBD1. The V and J ends lost 3 bases and 2 bases, in that order; junction bases with no gene match: 8. Germline V gives CDR1 DFQATT, CDR2 SNEGSKA (reference sequence). This CDR3 has 15 amino acids. In nucleotides, the CDR3 is TGCAGTGCTAGTTTCAGACAGGGGAATCAAGAGACCCAGTACTTC. The encoded protein is CSASFRQGNQETQYF.

V is TRBV3-1 (or the pseudogene TRBV3-2) and J is TRBJ1-5; tentative D call: TRBD1 (6 bases). Trimming removed 4 bases at V and 0 bases at J, with 10 bases between. CDR3 length: 15 amino acids. Germline CDR1 reads LGHDT; CDR2 reads YNNKEL (reference sequence). CDR3 region: CASSLTGDSNQPQHF. The CDR3 coding sequence is TGTGCCAGCAGCCTGACAGGAGATAGCAATCAGCCCCAGCATTTT.

The rearrangement uses TRBV11-2 and TRBJ1-1; D remains unclear. The V gene lost 0 bases and the J gene lost 11 bases, with 10 bases spanning the gap. The CDR3 runs 12 residues. Germline V lookup: CDR1 SGHAT, CDR2 FQNNGV. For the CDR3, the DNA is TGTGCCAGCAGCTTAGAGTGGGGAGGTGCTTTCTTT. Protein: CASSLEWGGAFF.

The V gene is TRBV14, the J gene TRBJ2-1; the match to TRBD2 covers 12 bases. The CDR3 sequence is 15 residues long. The V segment lost 4 bases and the J segment 3 bases; nucleotides outside the gene matches: 1. CDR1 is SGHDN, CDR2 FVKESK, per germline. The DNA of the CDR3 is TGTGCCAGCAGCCTACTAGCGGGAGGCTACAATGAGCAGTTCTTC. Encoded protein: CASSLLAGGYNEQFF.

The chain links TRBV7-9 to TRBJ2-5; no reliable D call. Germline V gene sequence: CDR1 SEHNR, CDR2 FQNEAQ (reference sequence). This CDR3 contains 13 residues. V shed 8 bases and J shed 1 base, with 11 bases lying between them. The CDR3 here is CASSTRSQETQYF. CDR3 coding DNA: TGTGCCAGCTCAACGCGGAGCCAAGAGACCCAGTACTTC.

This rearrangement joins TRBV12-3 or TRBV12-4 to TRBJ2-1, with D unclear. The germline V and J ends were trimmed by 7 bases and 9 bases, with 16 bases remaining between them. This CDR3 contains 13 residues. CDR3 sequence reads: CASTYTNPSEQFF. For the CDR3, the DNA is TGTGCCAGCACTTATACAAACCCTTCTGAGCAGTTCTTC.

The chain recombines TRBV6-6 with TRBJ1-1; maybe TRBD1 (6 bases). CDR1 and CDR2 from the germline V gene are MNHNY and SVGAGI (reference sequence). V lost 6 bases and J 0 bases, leaving 14 bases between the germline ends. The length of the CDR3 is 15 residues. CDR3 residues: CASSSGHGMNTEAFF. The CDR3 DNA is TGTGCCAGCAGCTCGGGACACGGCATGAACACTGAAGCTTTCTTT.

The CDR3 bases are TGCAGTGCTAGCGGTGATAATGGCTACACCTTC. It specifies CSASGDNGYTF. V usage is TRBV20-1 and J usage is TRBJ1-2; D gene uncertain. Germline V CDR1 and CDR2: DFQATT, SNEGSKA (reference sequence). The V and J ends lost 3 bases and 6 bases respectively, with 8 bases between them. The CDR3 runs to 11 residues.

Remarks on this clone: The identical CDR3 is also encoded by other nucleotide sequences in the sample. The CDR3 protein is CASSYGTGYEQYF. In DNA form, the CDR3 reads TGTGCCAGCAGTTACGGGACAGGCTACGAGCAGTACTTC. V usage is TRBV6-5 and J usage is TRBJ2-7, with TRBD1 identical over 8 bases. Germline V gene data show CDR1 as MNHEY and CDR2 as SVGAGI. V lost 2 bases and J lost 3; bases outside the gene matches: 0. The length of the CDR3 is 13 residues.

This clone appeared once. CDR3 amino acids: CASQIRGLDQPQHF. In nucleotides, the CDR3 is TGTGCCAGCCAGATCAGGGGGTTAGATCAGCCCCAGCATTTT. This rearrangement joins TRBV28 to TRBJ1-5; 7 bases are shared with TRBD1. Trimming cost V 8 bases and J 5 bases; bases outside gene matches: 9. Germline-derived CDR1 and CDR2 are MDHEN and SYDVKM. The CDR3 has 14 residues.

The chain links TRBV30 to TRBJ1-1; no firm D call. Germline V gene data show CDR1 as GTSNPN and CDR2 as SVGIG (reference sequence). The V gene lost 4 bases and the J gene lost 7 bases, with 22 bases spanning the gap. CDR3 length: 15 residues. CDR3 sequence reads: CAWIREPLIGVEAFF. DNA of the CDR3: TGTGCCTGGATACGTGAGCCCCTGATCGGGGTTGAAGCTTTCTTT.